Below are 2 T cell receptor beta chains sequenced from a single sample in a study of blood T cell repertoires in COVID-19. The repertoire was sequenced with immunoSEQ multiplex PCR; TCRdb's copy has only in-frame clones and lacks some. The sample shows tens of thousands of clones, roughly 89% of them seen only once. Sequencing was carried out using peripheral blood. These receptors were collected from a human donor in a cohort sampled during active COVID-19.

The chain links TRBV5-8 to TRBJ1-5; the match to TRBD1 covers 9 bases. Trimming at V came to 2 bases and at J to 0 bases, leaving 3 bases not matched to a gene. CDR3 size: 16 residues. Germline-derived CDR1 and CDR2 are SGHTS and YDEGEE. CDR3 in amino acids: CASSFRTGASNQPQHF. Here the CDR3 DNA reads TGTGCCAGCAGCTTCCGGACAGGGGCTAGCAATCAGCCCCAGCATTTT.

This chain uses TRBV2 with TRBJ1-1; the D gene is possibly TRBD1 (6 bases). Trimming took 2 bases from V and 0 from J, leaving 13 bases between them. Germline CDR1 and CDR2: SNHLY and FYNNEI. This CDR3 has 16 amino acids. The CDR3 loop reads CASSELGGAMNTEAFF. The CDR3 nucleotides read TGTGCCAGCAGTGAATTAGGGGGAGCAATGAACACTGAAGCTTTCTTT.